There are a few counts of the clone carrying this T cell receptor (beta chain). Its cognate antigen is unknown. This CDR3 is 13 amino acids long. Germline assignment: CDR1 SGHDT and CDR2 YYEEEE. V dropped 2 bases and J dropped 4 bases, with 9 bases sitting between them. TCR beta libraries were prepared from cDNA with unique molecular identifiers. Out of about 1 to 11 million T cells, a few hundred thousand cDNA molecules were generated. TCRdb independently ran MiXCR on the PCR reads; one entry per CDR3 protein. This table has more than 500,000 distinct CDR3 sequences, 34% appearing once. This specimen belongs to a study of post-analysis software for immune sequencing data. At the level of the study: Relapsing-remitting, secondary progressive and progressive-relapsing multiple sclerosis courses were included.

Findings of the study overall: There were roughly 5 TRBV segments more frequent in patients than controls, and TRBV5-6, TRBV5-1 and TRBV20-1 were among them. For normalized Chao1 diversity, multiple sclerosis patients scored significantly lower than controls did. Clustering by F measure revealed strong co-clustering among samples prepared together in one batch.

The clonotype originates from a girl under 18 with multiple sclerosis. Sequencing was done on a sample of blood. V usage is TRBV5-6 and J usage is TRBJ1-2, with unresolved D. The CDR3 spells CASSFPGSYGYTF. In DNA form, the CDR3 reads TGTGCCAGCAGCTTTCCCGGGAGCTATGGCTACACCTTC.